One and the same sample provided the 4 T cell receptor beta chains below, sequenced in a study of T-cell reconstitution after alpha-beta-depleted transplantation in children. For TCRbeta, the library was prepared with unique molecular identifiers. TCRdb used MiXCR to reprocess the PCR reads, holding one entry per CDR3 protein. Of approximately 230,000 distinct CDR3 sequences in the sample, 24% were seen once. This specimen consisted of PBMCs, mostly from graft donor cells, obtained 360 days after TCRalphabeta/CD19-depleted stem cell transplant. These receptors were collected from a female patient younger than 10 who had a stem cell transplant for congenital amegakaryocytic thrombocytopenia, so the T cells may come from the graft donor.

The chain carries TRBV18 and TRBJ1-1; D is unresolved. The germline gives CDR1 KGHSH, CDR2 LQKENI. The V and J ends lost 2 bases and 5 bases respectively, with 9 bases between them. The CDR3 spans 13 residues. CDR3 loop: CASSPASRTEAFF. For the CDR3, the DNA is TGTGCCAGCTCACCAGCCTCTCGGACTGAAGCTTTCTTT.

The chain links TRBV7-9 to TRBJ2-1; D not resolved. There are 12 residues in the CDR3. V shed 5 bases and J shed 10 bases, with 12 bases lying between them. Per the germline V gene, CDR1 is SEHNR and CDR2 is FQNEAQ (reference sequence). The CDR3: CASSPPEGEQFF. CDR3 coding DNA: TGTGCCAGCAGCCCGCCGGAAGGCGAGCAGTTCTTC.

The rearrangement uses TRBV11-2 and TRBJ2-6, with 8 bases matching TRBD1. This CDR3 comprises 18 residues. Germline V CDR1 and CDR2: SGHAT, FQNNGV. J gave up 0 bases and V 5 bases, and 9 bases lay outside the gene matches. As DNA, the CDR3 is TGTGCCAGCAGCGTAGGACAGGGATCCTACTCTGGGGCCAACGTCCTGACTTTC. Translation gives CASSVGQGSYSGANVLTF.

The V gene is TRBV29-1, the J gene TRBJ1-1; no definite D call. Deletions cut 6 bases from V and 4 bases from J, with 12 bases between. CDR1 and CDR2 (germline): SQVTM, ANQGSEA. This CDR3 region has 12 residues. As DNA, the CDR3 is TGCAGCGTGGCCGGCATCGCCACTGAAGCTTTCTTT. Translating gives CSVAGIATEAFF.